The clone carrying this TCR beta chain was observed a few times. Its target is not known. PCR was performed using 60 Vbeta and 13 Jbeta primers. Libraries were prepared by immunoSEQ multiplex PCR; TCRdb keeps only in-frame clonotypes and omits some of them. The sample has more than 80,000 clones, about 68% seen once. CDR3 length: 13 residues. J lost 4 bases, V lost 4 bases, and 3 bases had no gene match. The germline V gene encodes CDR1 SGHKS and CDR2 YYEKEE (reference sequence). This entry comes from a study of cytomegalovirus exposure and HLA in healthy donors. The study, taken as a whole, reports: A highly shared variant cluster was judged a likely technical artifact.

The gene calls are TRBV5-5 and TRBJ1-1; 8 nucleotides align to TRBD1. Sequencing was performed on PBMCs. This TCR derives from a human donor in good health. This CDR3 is CASSLTGGTEAFF. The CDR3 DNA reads TGTGCCAGCAGCCTTACAGGGGGCACTGAAGCTTTCTTT.